This entry lists 13 T cell receptor beta chains sequenced from one sample in a study of blood T cell repertoires in COVID-19. TCRdb's table, derived via immunoSEQ multiplex PCR, lists solely in-frame clones and lacks some. Of about 140,000 clones listed, almost 85% are singletons. The material sequenced was PBMCs or T cells enriched from blood (not recorded which). The receptors stem from a man aged 35 to 55 with acute COVID-19.

The chain combines TRBV12-3 or TRBV12-4 with TRBJ1-2; 8 bases align to TRBD1. CDR3 length equals 13 residues. V lost 5 bases to trimming and J lost 8 bases; unmatched junction nucleotides: 7. CDR3 sequence (DNA): TGTGCCAGCAGTGGACAGGGCCCTTGGGGCTACACCTTC. Protein: CASSGQGPWGYTF.

This chain joins TRBV10-3 and TRBJ2-7, with 7 nucleotides matching TRBD1. CDR3 length: 14 residues. J gave up 3 bases and V 5 bases, and 7 bases lay outside the gene matches. CDR1 and CDR2 from the germline V gene are ENHRY and SYGVKD. The CDR3 DNA sequence: TGTGCCATCAGTTCGGGACAGAACGGCTACGAGCAGTACTTC. It codes for CAISSGQNGYEQYF.

The J gene is TRBJ2-5, the V gene TRBV12-3 or TRBV12-4; no firm D call. The CDR3 runs 13 residues. V shed 7 bases and J shed 5 bases, with 14 bases lying between them. The CDR3, as DNA: TGTGCCAGCACCCCGTTGAGTCGCGAGACCCAGTACTTC. This translates into CASTPLSRETQYF.

CDR3 amino acids: CASSVGSGRRDEQYF. The CDR3 DNA is TGTGCCAGCAGCGTAGGGAGCGGGAGAAGGGACGAGCAGTACTTC. V and J are TRBV9 and TRBJ2-7, with TRBD2 matching over 8 bases. In germline, CDR1 is SGDLS, CDR2 YYNGEE. The CDR3 length is 15 residues. V was clipped by 0 bases and J by 5 bases; unmatched bases: 7.

This clone was recorded once. The V and J genes are TRBV6-2 or TRBV6-3 and TRBJ1-1; D uncertain. Per germline, CDR1 MNHEY and CDR2 SVGEGT. Trimming took off 6 bases at V and 1 base at J, with 12 bases between the two ends. The CDR3 is 14 residues long. The DNA for the CDR3 is TGTGCCAGCAGCCCGGGGAGGGAGAACACTGAAGCTTTCTTT. Translated: CASSPGRENTEAFF.

This clone was seen only a few times. This chain connects TRBV5-6 to TRBJ2-2, with D perhaps matching TRBD2 (6 bases). V shed 4 bases and J shed 7 bases, with 8 bases lying between them. From germline, CDR1 is SGHDT and CDR2 YYEEEE. The CDR3 length is 12 residues. CDR3 loop: CASSTTSGELFF. The CDR3 DNA sequence: TGTGCCAGCAGCACGACTAGCGGGGAGCTGTTTTTT.

This chain connects TRBV3-1 (or the pseudogene TRBV3-2) to TRBJ1-2, with D perhaps matching TRBD1 (5 bases). CDR1 and CDR2 from the germline V gene are LGHDT and YNNKEL (reference sequence). The CDR3 has 14 residues. V was pared by 2 bases and J by 4 bases, with 11 bases between. CDR3 sequence (DNA): TGTGCCAGCAGCCAACGGGGGAGCTTCTATGGCTACACCTTC. It specifies CASSQRGSFYGYTF.

V is TRBV14 and J is TRBJ1-4, with D tentatively TRBD1 (6 bases). V lost 1 base and J lost 4, with 16 bases in between. Germline CDR1 SGHDN, CDR2 FVKESK. The CDR3 is made up of 17 amino acids. The DNA of the CDR3 is TGTGCCAGCAGCCAAGGCGGTTACGGCAGGGGTAATGAAAAACTGTTTTTT. Residues: CASSQGGYGRGNEKLFF. Using reference TRBV14 and TRBJ1-4 for the parts outside the CDR3, the full variable domain is EAGVTQFPSHSVIEKGQTVTLRCDPISGHDNLYWYRRVMGKEIKFLLHFVKESKQDESGMPNNRFLAERTGGTYSTLKVQPAELEDSGVYFCASSQGGYGRGNEKLFFGSGTQLSVL.

The V gene is TRBV24-1, the J gene TRBJ2-2, with 11 bases matching TRBD1. J lost 7 bases, V lost 4 bases, and 7 bases had no gene match. The CDR3 runs 16 residues. Per the germline V gene, CDR1 is KGHDR and CDR2 is SFDVKD. The DNA for the CDR3 is TGTGCCACCAGTGACGCCGGGACAGGGGGTGGCGGGGAGCTGTTTTTT. This sequence encodes CATSDAGTGGGGELFF.

V is TRBV14 and J is TRBJ1-1, with 7 bases lining up with TRBD1. Germline CDR1 is SGHDN and CDR2 is FVKESK. This CDR3 is 14 amino acids long. Germline trimming cut 2 bases from V and 3 bases from J; bases unmatched to any gene: 3. CDR3 sequence (DNA): TGTGCCAGCAGCCAATTCGACAGGGACACTGAAGCTTTCTTT. Residues: CASSQFDRDTEAFF.

This chain joins TRBV28 and TRBJ2-2, with 8 bases lining up with TRBD1. The germline V gene has CDR1 MDHEN and CDR2 SYDVKM. The ends lost 6 bases at V and 10 bases at J; junction bases unmatched: 13. The CDR3 sequence is 15 residues long. This chain's CDR3 is CASRPGTGVSAELFF. CDR3 nucleotides: TGTGCCAGCAGACCAGGGACAGGAGTCAGCGCGGAGCTGTTTTTT. The whole variable domain, remainder taken from reference TRBV28 and TRBJ2-2, is DVKVTQSSRYLVKRTGEKVFLECVQDMDHENMFWYRQDPGLGLRLIYFSYDVKMKEKGDIPEGYSVSREKKERFSLILESASTNQTSMYLCASRPGTGVSAELFFGEGSRLTVL.

V is TRBV19 and J is TRBJ1-2; 8 positions match TRBD1. Germline assignment: CDR1 LNHDA and CDR2 SQIVND (reference sequence). The CDR3 is 14 amino acids. The ends lost 6 bases at V and 4 bases at J; junction bases unmatched: 7. The CDR3 DNA is TGTGCCAGTAGGGTGACAGGGGAGACCTATGGCTACACCTTC. This sequence encodes CASRVTGETYGYTF.

The rearrangement joins TRBV30 to TRBJ2-2; TRBD1 is a possible D gene (6 bases). The CDR3 consists of 17 residues. Germline CDR1 reads GTSNPN; CDR2 reads SVGIG (reference sequence). V lost 8 bases to trimming and J lost 4 bases, with 26 bases between them. The CDR3 sequence is CAGDAYGRGGPTGELFF. The CDR3 DNA is TGTGCCGGAGACGCATACGGTCGAGGGGGACCCACCGGGGAGCTGTTTTTT.